This entry lists 5 T cell receptor beta chains sequenced from one sample in a study of blood T cell repertoires in COVID-19. Profiling relied on immunoSEQ multiplex PCR, and the TCRdb table lists in-frame clones only, not all of them. This table has about 210,000 clones, around 83% appearing once. The sample was peripheral blood. The receptor set was obtained from a man aged 50-59 years with active or convalescent COVID-19.

V gene TRBV11-2 combines with J gene TRBJ1-5; D is ambiguous. Trimming shortened V by 5 bases and J by 4 bases, and 6 bases separated the two germline ends. CDR1 is SGHAT, CDR2 FQNNGV, per germline. The CDR3 spans 12 residues. The CDR3 is CASSRENQPQHF. DNA of the CDR3: TGTGCCAGCAGCCGGGAAAATCAGCCCCAGCATTTT. Supplemented by reference TRBV11-2 and TRBJ1-5, the full variable domain reads EAGVAQSPRYKIIEKRQSVAFWCNPISGHATLYWYQQILGQGPKLLIQFQNNGVVDDSQLPKDRFSAERLKGVDSTLKIQPAKLEDSAVYLCASSRENQPQHFGDGTRLSIL.

The rearrangement joins TRBV7-9 to TRBJ1-1, with 7 bases that match TRBD1. This CDR3 spans 15 amino acids. Germline V gives CDR1 SEHNR, CDR2 FQNEAQ (reference sequence). V lost 5 bases, J lost 4 bases, and 10 bases stayed unmatched. The CDR3 region is CASSPPGQWGTEAFF. CDR3 nucleotides: TGTGCCAGCAGCCCTCCGGGACAGTGGGGCACTGAAGCTTTCTTT.

The chain is built from TRBV25-1 and TRBJ2-3; possible D gene TRBD2, 6 bases. Per germline, CDR1 MGHDK and CDR2 SYGVNS. The CDR3 is made up of 14 amino acids. The V end was cut by 2 bases, the J end by 4 bases, with 10 bases between. CDR3 loop: CASSENSGSDTQYF. The CDR3 DNA reads TGTGCCAGCAGTGAAAATAGCGGATCAGATACGCAGTATTTT.

The chain is built from TRBV5-1 and TRBJ2-3, with TRBD1 as a possible D gene (7 bases). This CDR3 has 15 amino acids. Per germline, CDR1 SGHRS and CDR2 YFSETQ. Deletions cut 0 bases from V and 1 base from J, with 9 bases between. The CDR3 region is CASSLGGTGTDTQYF. For the CDR3, the DNA is TGCGCCAGCAGCTTGGGCGGGACAGGCACAGATACGCAGTATTTT.

The J gene is TRBJ1-6, the V gene TRBV18; 8 bases match TRBD1. Germline values: CDR1 KGHSH, CDR2 LQKENI. The CDR3 is 15 amino acids. Trimming at V came to 6 bases and at J to 7 bases, leaving 8 bases not matched to a gene. The CDR3 DNA reads TGTGCCAGCTCCCGGACAGGGATCGGAAATTCACCCCTCCACTTT. This sequence encodes CASSRTGIGNSPLHF.